This T cell receptor beta chain comes out of a study of technical replicates of blood from several donors. Here immunoSEQ multiplex PCR was the method, and the copy in TCRdb shows in-frame clones only, minus some. The table includes about 94,000 clones, 90% to 96% detected once. V lost 1 base and J lost 0, with 7 bases in between. The germline V gene has CDR1 MNHNS and CDR2 SASEGT. The CDR3 contains 15 residues. Sequenced material: T cells isolated from PBMCs. The chain has TRBV6-1 and TRBJ2-1; D remains unclear. This TCR derives from a human donor in good health. DNA of the CDR3: TGTGCCAGCAGTGAAGAACGGAGCTCCTACAATGAGCAGTTCTTC. Encoded protein: CASSEERSSYNEQFF.